The source of this T cell receptor beta chain is a study of CD8+CD57+ T cells in acquired aplastic anemia. Turning to the study itself: Sorting CD4+ and CD8+ cells gave DNA averaging approximately 3 ug. Whole-study findings and limits: Approximately 30 was the count of CD8+ CDR3 sequences that patients shared with controls.

Genomic DNA provided the template from which TCR beta VDJ and CDR3 profiles were obtained. TCRdb recomputed calls from the reads with MiXCR, one row per CDR3 protein. The table has 150,000 or so distinct CDR3 sequences, under 55% seen once. Trimming took off 5 bases at V and 8 bases at J, with 18 bases between the two ends. Germline values: CDR1 LNHNV, CDR2 YYDKDF (reference sequence). CDR3 size: 15 residues. This clonotype was observed at least ten times. What it recognizes is unknown. An expansion of CD8+CD57+ cells by flow cytometry had been shown in patients chosen for sequencing. The TCR originated in a human donor with aplastic anemia. Sample: sorted CD4+, CD8+, or CD8+CD57+ T cells (not recorded which) from PBMCs. The genes are TRBV15 and TRBJ1-4, with unresolved D. CDR3 residues: CATSQTASTREKLFF. CDR3 coding DNA: TGTGCCACCAGCCAGACGGCCAGTACTCGAGAAAAACTGTTTTTT.